A selection of T cell receptor beta chains follows, all from one sample in a study of human T cells and chemical hapten exposure. In TCRdb, the RACE reads were re-called with MiXCR into one record per CDR3 protein. The sample has around 62,000 distinct CDR3 sequences, about 7% seen once; the top ten hold about 1.5%. The sequencing here drew on whole blood, taken in connection with sensitization to the hapten diphenylcyclopropenone (DPC). The receptors originated from a woman aged 30 to 39 with alopecia areata. Some clones in this sample may be carry-over from other donors' samples. CDR3s include the opening cysteine and the closing phenylalanine or tryptophan.

TRBJ1-1 | TRBV6-1 | CASSGRGPDTEAFF
TRBJ2-3 | TRBV12-3/TRBV12-4 | CASSPGTGGGTQYF
TRBJ1-2 | TRBV24-1 | CATSDGHNYGYTF
TRBJ2-6 | TRBV5-1 | CASSFSLSGANVLTF
TRBJ2-3 | TRBV6-4 | CATSPGQGSTDTQYF
TRBJ2-7 | TRBV7-2 | CASSSEWVKQYF
TRBJ2-2 | TRBV20-1 | CSADRTTGELFF
TRBJ2-1 | TRBV2 | CASSDQQSYNEQFF
TRBJ1-5 | TRBV4-2 | CASSQRGSNQPQHF
TRBJ1-2 | TRBV11-2 | CASSLAIGPIYGYTF
TRBJ2-3 | TRBV7-2 | CASSFAGGRGDTQYF
TRBJ2-5 | TRBV5-8 | CASSPGRYQETQYF
TRBJ1-3 | TRBV7-9 | CASSRPDRERGNTIYF
TRBJ1-4 | TRBV29-1 | CSVEPWGENEKLFF
TRBJ1-1 | TRBV2 | CASSEMGRNTEAFF
TRBJ1-2 | TRBV7-9 | CASSLGGGRNYGYTF
TRBJ2-1 | TRBV11-2 | CASSLALAGSNEQFF
TRBJ1-1 | TRBV5-1 | CASSLDTEAFF
TRBJ2-1 | TRBV14 | CASSLPSGGAYEQFF
TRBJ1-2 | TRBV12-3/TRBV12-4 | CASSWGQGVYGYTF